The clone carrying this T cell receptor beta chain was seen many times. Its target is unknown. The record originates from a study of T-cell reconstitution after alpha-beta-depleted transplantation in children. The study, taken as a whole, reports: It was reported that alpha-beta T cells came from several hundred expanded graft clones (about two months after transplant).

Preparation of the TCRbeta library was carried out with unique molecular identifiers. TCRdb passed the PCR reads through MiXCR, listing each CDR3 protein once. The table shows 700,000 to 850,000 distinct CDR3 sequences, with 16% occurring only once. The clonotype originates from a male patient younger than 18 who had a stem cell transplant for acute lymphoblastic leukemia, so the T cells may come from the graft donor. The source material was PBMCs, mostly from graft donor cells, sampled 360 days after TCRalphabeta/CD19-depleted stem cell transplant.

The CDR3: CSVLAGASRSYNEQFF. The CDR3 DNA reads TGCAGCGTACTAGCGGGAGCGTCTAGGTCGTACAATGAGCAGTTCTTC. The chain is built from TRBV29-1 and TRBJ2-1; 11 bases are shared with TRBD2. The V gene end was trimmed by 6 bases and the J gene end by 4 bases; junction bases not matched to a gene: 11. Germline lookup yields CDR1 SQVTM and CDR2 ANQGSEA. This CDR3 comprises 16 residues.